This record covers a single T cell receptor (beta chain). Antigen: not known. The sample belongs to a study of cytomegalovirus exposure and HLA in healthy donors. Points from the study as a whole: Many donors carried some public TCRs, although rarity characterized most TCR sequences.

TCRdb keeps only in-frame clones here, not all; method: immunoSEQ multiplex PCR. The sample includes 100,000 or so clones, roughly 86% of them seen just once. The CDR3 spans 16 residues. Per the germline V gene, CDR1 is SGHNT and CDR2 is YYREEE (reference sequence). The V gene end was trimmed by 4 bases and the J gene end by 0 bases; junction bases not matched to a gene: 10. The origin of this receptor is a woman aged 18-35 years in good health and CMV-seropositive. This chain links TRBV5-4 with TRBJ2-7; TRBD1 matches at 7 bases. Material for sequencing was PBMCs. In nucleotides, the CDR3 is TGTGCCAGCAGCCCAACCGGGACAGTAAGCTCCTACGAGCAGTACTTC. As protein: CASSPTGTVSSYEQYF.